This entry features one T cell receptor (beta chain) sequence. These data are taken from a study of blood T cell repertoires in COVID-19. Study-wide context: COVID-19 samples collected from the United States, Italy and Spain covered acute and convalescent phases. In each case, the material was cDNA or gDNA derived from T cells, B-cell-depleted T cells, or PBMCs.

In the study's own analysis: Estimation of nucleated cell counts was performed using reference gene primer amplification. The table came from immunoSEQ multiplex PCR; TCRdb's copy has only in-frame clones and leaves some out. The DNA gave D and trimming, while V, J and clone size come from that table. The top ten hold 2% to 2.5% of the sample, which has approximately 270,000 clones, roughly nine tenths seen once. Germline CDR1 and CDR2: SEHNR and FQNEAQ (reference sequence). The length of the CDR3 is 12 residues. V was pared by 3 bases and J by 6 bases, with 8 bases between. The chain couples TRBV7-9 to TRBJ1-1; no firm D call. The TCR sequence derives from a man in his fifties or sixties with acute or convalescent COVID-19. Sequencing used peripheral blood. The CDR3 nucleotides are TGTGCCAGCAGCTTTGGTGGGCCTGAAGCTTTCTTT. This codes for CASSFGGPEAFF.